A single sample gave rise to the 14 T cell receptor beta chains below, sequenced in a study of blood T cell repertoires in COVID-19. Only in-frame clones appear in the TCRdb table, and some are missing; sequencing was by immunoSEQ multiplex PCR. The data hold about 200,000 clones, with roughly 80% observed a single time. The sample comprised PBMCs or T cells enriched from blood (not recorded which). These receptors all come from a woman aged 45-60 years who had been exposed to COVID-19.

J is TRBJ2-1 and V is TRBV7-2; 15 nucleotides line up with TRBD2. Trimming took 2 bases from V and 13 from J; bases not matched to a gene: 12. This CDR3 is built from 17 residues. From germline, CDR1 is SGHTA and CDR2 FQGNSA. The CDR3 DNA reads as TGTGCCAGCAGCTTACGCCTTCCCGGGACTAGCGGGGGGCTACAGTTCTTC. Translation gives CASSLRLPGTSGGLQFF.

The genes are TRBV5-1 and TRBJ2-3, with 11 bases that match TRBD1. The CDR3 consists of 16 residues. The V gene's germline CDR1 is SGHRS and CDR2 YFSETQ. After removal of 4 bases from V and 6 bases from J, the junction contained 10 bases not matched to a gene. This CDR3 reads CASSQRGTGGSDTQYF. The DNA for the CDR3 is TGCGCCAGCAGCCAACGAGGGACAGGGGGTAGTGATACGCAGTATTTT.

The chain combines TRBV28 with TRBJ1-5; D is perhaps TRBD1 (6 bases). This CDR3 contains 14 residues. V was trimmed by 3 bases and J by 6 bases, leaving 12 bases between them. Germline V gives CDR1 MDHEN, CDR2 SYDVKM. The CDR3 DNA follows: TGTGCCAGCAGTTTCAGGGGCGCCACTCAGCCCCAGCATTTT. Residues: CASSFRGATQPQHF.

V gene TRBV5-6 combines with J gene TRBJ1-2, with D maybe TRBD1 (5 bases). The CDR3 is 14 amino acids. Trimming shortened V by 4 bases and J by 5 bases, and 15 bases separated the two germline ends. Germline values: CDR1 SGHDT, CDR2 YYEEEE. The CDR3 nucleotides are TGTGCCAGCAGCAAGGGACTGGGAGATTATGGCTACACCTTC. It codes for CASSKGLGDYGYTF. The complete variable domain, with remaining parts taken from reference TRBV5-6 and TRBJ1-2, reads DAGVTQSPTHLIKTRGQQVTLRCSPKSGHDTVSWYQQALGQGPQFIFQYYEEEERQRGNFPDRFSGHQFPNYSSELNVNALLLGDSALYLCASSKGLGDYGYTFGSGTRLTVV.

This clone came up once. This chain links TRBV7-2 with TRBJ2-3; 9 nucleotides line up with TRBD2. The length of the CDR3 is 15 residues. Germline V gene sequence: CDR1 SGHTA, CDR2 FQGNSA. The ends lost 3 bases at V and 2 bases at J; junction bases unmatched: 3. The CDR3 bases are TGTGCCAGCAGCTTTCGACTAGCGGTCACAGATACGCAGTATTTT. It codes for CASSFRLAVTDTQYF.

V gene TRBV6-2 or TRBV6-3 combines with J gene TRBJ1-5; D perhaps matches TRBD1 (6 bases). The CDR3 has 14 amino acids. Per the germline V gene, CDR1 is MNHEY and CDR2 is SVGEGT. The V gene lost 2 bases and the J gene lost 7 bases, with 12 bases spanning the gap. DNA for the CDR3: TGTGCCAGCAGTTACGGGGAGGGGGGGCAGCCCCAGCATTTT. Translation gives CASSYGEGGQPQHF.

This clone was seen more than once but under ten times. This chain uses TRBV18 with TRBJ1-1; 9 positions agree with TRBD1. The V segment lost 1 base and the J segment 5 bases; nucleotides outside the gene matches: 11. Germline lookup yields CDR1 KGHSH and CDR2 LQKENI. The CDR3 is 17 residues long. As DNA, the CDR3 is TGTGCCAGCTCACCACTGGAAGCACAGGGGGCTAGGACTGAAGCTTTCTTT. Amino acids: CASSPLEAQGARTEAFF.

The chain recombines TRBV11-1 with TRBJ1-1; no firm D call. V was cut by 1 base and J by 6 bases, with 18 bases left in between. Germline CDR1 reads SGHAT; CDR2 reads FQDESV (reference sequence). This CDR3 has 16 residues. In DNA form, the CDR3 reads TGTGCCAGCAGCTTAGGGACTTGGGCCCTACGCGCTGAAGCTTTCTTT. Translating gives CASSLGTWALRAEAFF.

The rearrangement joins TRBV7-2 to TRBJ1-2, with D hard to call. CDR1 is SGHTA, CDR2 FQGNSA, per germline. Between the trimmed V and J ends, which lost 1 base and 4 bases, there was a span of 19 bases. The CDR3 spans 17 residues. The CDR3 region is CASSLEGGPNPFYGYTF. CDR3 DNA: TGTGCCAGCAGCTTAGAGGGAGGGCCAAACCCTTTCTATGGCTACACCTTC.

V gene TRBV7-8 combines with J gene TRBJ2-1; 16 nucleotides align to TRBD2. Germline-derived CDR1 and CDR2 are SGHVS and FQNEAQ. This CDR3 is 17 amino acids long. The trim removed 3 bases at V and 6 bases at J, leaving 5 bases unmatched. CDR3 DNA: TGTGCCAGCAGCTTGCCGGGACTAGCGGGGGGGCGCAATGAGCAGTTCTTC. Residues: CASSLPGLAGGRNEQFF.

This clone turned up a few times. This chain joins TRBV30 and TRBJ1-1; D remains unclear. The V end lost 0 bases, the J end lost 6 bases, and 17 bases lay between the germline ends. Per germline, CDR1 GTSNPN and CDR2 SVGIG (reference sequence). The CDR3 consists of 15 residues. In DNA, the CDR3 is TGTGCCTGGAGTGTACGTGGCCGGAGGGTCCCTGAAGCTTTCTTT. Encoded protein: CAWSVRGRRVPEAFF.

CDR3 region: CASSLALAGGSDTQYF. Written as DNA, the CDR3 is TGTGCCAGCAGCTTAGCTCTAGCGGGGGGCTCAGATACGCAGTATTTT. V is TRBV7-2 and J is TRBJ2-3; 11 bases are shared with TRBD2. The V gene end was trimmed by 0 bases and the J gene end by 4 bases; junction bases not matched to a gene: 3. CDR3 length: 16 amino acids. Germline values: CDR1 SGHTA, CDR2 FQGNSA.

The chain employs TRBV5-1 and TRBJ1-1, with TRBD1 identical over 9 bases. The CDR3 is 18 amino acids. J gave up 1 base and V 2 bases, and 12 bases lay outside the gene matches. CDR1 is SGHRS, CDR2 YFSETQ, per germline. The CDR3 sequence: CASSLRRDRAAPNTEAFF. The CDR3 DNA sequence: TGCGCCAGCAGCTTACGACGGGACAGGGCCGCGCCGAACACTGAAGCTTTCTTT.

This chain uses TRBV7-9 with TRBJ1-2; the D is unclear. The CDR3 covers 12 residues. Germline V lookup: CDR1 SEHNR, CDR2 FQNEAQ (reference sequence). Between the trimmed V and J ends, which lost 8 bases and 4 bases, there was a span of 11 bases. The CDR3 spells CASAGGSYGYTF. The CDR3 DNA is TGTGCCAGCGCAGGCGGGTCCTATGGCTACACCTTC.